The present TCR beta chain was sequenced within a study of OX40 agonist ivuxolimab in advanced cancers. On the study more broadly: Prior therapy, whether anti-PD-1, anti-PD-L1 or anti-CTLA-4, was allowed, and about 40% had some.

Germline V CDR1 and CDR2: MNHNS, SASEGT. The trim removed 7 bases at V and 6 bases at J, leaving 3 bases unmatched. The CDR3 consists of 14 residues. The data were produced by immunoSEQ multiplex PCR, yet TCRdb's version contains in-frame clones alone and is incomplete. The data contain 53,000 or so clones, nearly 80% of them singletons. The chain employs TRBV6-1 and TRBJ2-2; 12 bases agree with TRBD2. This TCR came from an adult with an advanced solid tumor such as melanoma, head and neck, liver or kidney cancer. The sample consisted of CD4+ or CD8+ T cells sorted from blood, taken in a trial of the OX40 agonist ivuxolimab. In DNA form, the CDR3 reads TGTGCCAGCATCAGACTAGCGGGAGCCGGGGAGCTGTTTTTT. It translates to CASIRLAGAGELFF.